A single sample gave rise to the 17 T cell receptor beta chains below, sequenced in a study of blood T cell repertoires in COVID-19. Here immunoSEQ multiplex PCR was the method, and the copy in TCRdb shows in-frame clones only, minus some. Found here are over 250,000 clones, just over 90% of them singletons; the top ten hold 2.2%. Material: peripheral blood. All receptors derive from a woman between 25 and 40 years old with COVID-19, enrolled during active disease.

The chain employs TRBV25-1 and TRBJ2-7; D might be TRBD1 (6 bases). Germline V CDR1 and CDR2: MGHDK, SYGVNS. V lost 9 bases and J lost 6, with 18 bases in between. The CDR3 length is 13 residues. The CDR3 reads CASTVVGGGEQYF. The CDR3 DNA sequence: TGTGCCAGTACGGTGGTTGGGGGCGGCGAGCAGTACTTC.

The rearrangement uses TRBV29-1 and TRBJ1-3; 7 bases fit TRBD1. CDR1 is SQVTM and CDR2 is ANQGSEA in the germline V gene. The CDR3 sequence is 13 residues long. V was clipped by 4 bases and J by 4 bases; unmatched bases: 4. DNA for the CDR3: TGCAGCGTTGGATGGGACAGAGGAAACACCATATATTTT. This encodes CSVGWDRGNTIYF.

The rearrangement joins TRBV5-6 to TRBJ1-5; D not certain. Trimming took 1 base from V and 2 from J, leaving 7 bases between them. Germline V gives CDR1 SGHDT, CDR2 YYEEEE. The CDR3 length is 14 residues. CDR3 loop: CASSLLRGNQPQHF. The CDR3 DNA reads TGTGCCAGCAGCTTGCTCCGGGGCAATCAGCCCCAGCATTTT.

The chain employs TRBV30 and TRBJ2-3; 9 bases fit TRBD1. CDR1 is GTSNPN and CDR2 is SVGIG in the germline V gene (reference sequence). The CDR3 extends over 14 amino acids. The junction had 13 bases not matched to a gene; V was cut back by 4 bases and J by 11 bases. The CDR3 nucleotides are TGTGCCTGGATTGGGACAGGGAGACTACCCTGGCAGTATTTT. Protein: CAWIGTGRLPWQYF.

J is TRBJ2-7 and V is TRBV11-3; 8 nucleotides line up with TRBD2. Germline V gives CDR1 SGHNT, CDR2 YENEEA. Losses at the gene ends were 5 bases for V and 3 bases for J; bases not matched to a gene: 12. This CDR3 spans 16 amino acids. CDR3 sequence reads: CASSPAGGAGVYEQYF. CDR3 nucleotide sequence: TGTGCCAGCAGCCCCGCCGGGGGGGCAGGGGTCTACGAGCAGTACTTC.

The rearrangement joins TRBV29-1 to TRBJ1-1; D unclear. V was cut by 8 bases and J by 1 base, with 11 bases left in between. Germline values: CDR1 SQVTM, CDR2 ANQGSEA. This CDR3 contains 12 residues. The CDR3 sequence: CSFGQANTEAFF. CDR3 sequence (DNA): TGCAGCTTTGGGCAGGCGAACACTGAAGCTTTCTTT.

This chain joins TRBV4-2 and TRBJ2-2; no clear D gene. Germline CDR1 and CDR2: LGHNA and YNFKEQ. There are 15 residues in the CDR3. V lost 7 bases, J lost 1 base, and 13 bases lay in between. The CDR3 is CASNERNLNTGELFF. In DNA, the CDR3 is TGTGCCAGCAACGAGAGAAACTTGAACACCGGGGAGCTGTTTTTT.

The rearrangement links TRBV11-2 to TRBJ1-1, with D tentatively TRBD1 (6 bases). The V gene's germline CDR1 is SGHAT and CDR2 FQNNGV. Deletions cut 1 base from V and 0 bases from J, with 6 bases between. CDR3 length: 14 residues. The CDR3 here is CASSLAGVNTEAFF. CDR3 coding DNA: TGTGCCAGCAGCTTAGCAGGGGTGAACACTGAAGCTTTCTTT.

The genes are TRBV2 and TRBJ2-7, with 8 positions matching TRBD1. V trimming: 7 bases; J trimming: 1 base; junction bases outside the gene matches: 9. CDR1 and CDR2 (germline): SNHLY, FYNNEI. The CDR3 runs to 15 residues. Here the CDR3 reads CASITGQGRSYEQYF. DNA for the CDR3: TGTGCCAGCATCACCGGACAGGGTAGGTCCTACGAGCAGTACTTC.

This chain uses TRBV10-2 with TRBJ2-7, with TRBD2 identical over 8 bases. Unmatched junction bases numbered 3, after V lost 2 bases and J lost 3 bases. CDR3 length: 14 amino acids. Per the germline V gene, CDR1 is WSHSY and CDR2 is SAAADI. CDR3 bases: TGCGCCAGCAGTGAGACGGGAGGGGTCTACGAGCAGTACTTC. This sequence encodes CASSETGGVYEQYF.

A single count supports this clone. This chain uses TRBV7-2 with TRBJ2-3, with TRBD2 matching over 8 bases. This CDR3 has 16 residues. Trimming removed 4 bases from V and 4 bases from J; junction bases left unmatched: 10. CDR1 and CDR2 from the germline V gene are SGHTA and FQGNSA. Written as DNA, the CDR3 is TGTGCCAGCAGCTCCCAAGCGGGAGAGGCCGCAGATACGCAGTATTTT. As protein: CASSSQAGEAADTQYF.

About this clone itself: In the same sample, other DNA sequences code for this CDR3. The gene calls are TRBV6-1 and TRBJ2-1; D gene unclear. Germline-derived CDR1 and CDR2 are MNHNS and SASEGT. The CDR3 has 14 residues. The ends were cut back, 2 bases at V and 2 bases at J, with 7 bases in the middle. The CDR3 sequence is CASSESSPYNEQFF. CDR3 bases: TGTGCCAGCAGTGAAAGCTCCCCCTACAATGAGCAGTTCTTC.

The chain combines TRBV5-4 with TRBJ1-2, with TRBD1 identical over 7 bases. Losses at the gene ends were 2 bases for V and 8 bases for J; bases not matched to a gene: 6. Germline values: CDR1 SGHNT, CDR2 YYREEE (reference sequence). This CDR3 spans 13 amino acids. DNA for the CDR3: TGTGCCAGCAGCTTAGACAGGGTCGGCGGCTACACCTTC. Protein sequence: CASSLDRVGGYTF. Drawing the rest from reference TRBV5-4 and TRBJ1-2, the complete variable domain is ETGVTQSPTHLIKTRGQQVTLRCSSQSGHNTVSWYQQALGQGPQFIFQYYREEENGRGNFPPRFSGLQFPNYSSELNVNALELDDSALYLCASSLDRVGGYTFGSGTRLTVV.

This clone was counted only a few times. J is TRBJ2-1 and V is TRBV11-2, with TRBD2 identical over 14 bases. Trimming removed 5 bases from V and 11 bases from J; junction bases left unmatched: 5. The CDR3 length is 14 residues. The germline V gene encodes CDR1 SGHAT and CDR2 FQNNGV. CDR3 sequence: CASSPGLAGAQQFF. CDR3 in DNA: TGTGCCAGCAGCCCGGGACTAGCGGGAGCCCAGCAGTTCTTC.

The V and J genes are TRBV4-2 and TRBJ2-2; 7 nucleotides align to TRBD2. Losses at the gene ends were 0 bases for V and 1 base for J; bases not matched to a gene: 5. Germline-derived CDR1 and CDR2 are LGHNA and YNFKEQ. The CDR3 totals 17 residues. The chain's CDR3 is CASSQDLASGNTGELFF. Written as DNA, the CDR3 is TGTGCCAGCAGCCAAGATTTGGCTAGCGGGAACACCGGGGAGCTGTTTTTT.

This clone was seen once. The rearrangement uses TRBV30 and TRBJ1-1, with 9 bases matching TRBD1. Germline CDR1 is GTSNPN and CDR2 is SVGIG (reference sequence). J gave up 4 bases and V 2 bases, and 2 bases lay outside the gene matches. The CDR3 has 13 amino acids. The DNA for the CDR3 is TGTGCCTGGAGTCAGGACAGGGGCACTGAAGCTTTCTTT. It encodes CAWSQDRGTEAFF.

J is TRBJ2-3 and V is TRBV4-2; TRBD1 agrees at 8 bases. V shed 1 base, J shed 5 bases, and the junction held 8 bases outside the gene matches. CDR3 length: 16 residues. Germline CDR1 LGHNA, CDR2 YNFKEQ. CDR3: CASSQARQGKRDTQYF. The CDR3 DNA sequence: TGTGCCAGCAGCCAAGCCCGACAGGGGAAACGAGATACGCAGTATTTT.